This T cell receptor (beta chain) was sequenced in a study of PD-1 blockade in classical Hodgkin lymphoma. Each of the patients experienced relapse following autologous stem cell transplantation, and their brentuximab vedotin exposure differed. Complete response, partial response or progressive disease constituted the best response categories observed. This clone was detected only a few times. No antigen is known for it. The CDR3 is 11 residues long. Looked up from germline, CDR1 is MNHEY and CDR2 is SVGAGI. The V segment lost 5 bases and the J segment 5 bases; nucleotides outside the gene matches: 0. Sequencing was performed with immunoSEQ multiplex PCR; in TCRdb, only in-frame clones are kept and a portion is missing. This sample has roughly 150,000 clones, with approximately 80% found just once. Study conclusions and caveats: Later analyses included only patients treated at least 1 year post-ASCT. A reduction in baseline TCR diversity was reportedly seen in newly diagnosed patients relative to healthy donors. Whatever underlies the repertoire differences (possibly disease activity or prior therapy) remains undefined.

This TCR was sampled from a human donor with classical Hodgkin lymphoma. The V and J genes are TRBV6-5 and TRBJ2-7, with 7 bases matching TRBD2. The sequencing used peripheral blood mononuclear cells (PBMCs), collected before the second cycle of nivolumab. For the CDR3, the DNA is TGTGCCAGCAGTCGGGGGGACGAGCAGTACTTC. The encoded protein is CASSRGDEQYF.